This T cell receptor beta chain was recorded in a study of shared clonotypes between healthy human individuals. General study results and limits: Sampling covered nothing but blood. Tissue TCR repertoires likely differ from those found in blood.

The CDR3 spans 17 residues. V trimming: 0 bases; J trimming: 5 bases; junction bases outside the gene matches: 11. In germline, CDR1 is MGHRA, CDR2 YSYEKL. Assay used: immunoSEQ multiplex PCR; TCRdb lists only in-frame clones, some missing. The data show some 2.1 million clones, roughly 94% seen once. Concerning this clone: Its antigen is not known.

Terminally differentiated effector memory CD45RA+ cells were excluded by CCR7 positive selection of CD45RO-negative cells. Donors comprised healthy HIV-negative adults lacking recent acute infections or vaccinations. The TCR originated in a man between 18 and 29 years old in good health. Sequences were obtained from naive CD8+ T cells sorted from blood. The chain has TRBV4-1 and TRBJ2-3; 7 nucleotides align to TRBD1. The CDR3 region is CASSQDEEWQGEDTQYF. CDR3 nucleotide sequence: TGCGCCAGCAGCCAAGACGAAGAGTGGCAGGGGGAAGATACGCAGTATTTT.